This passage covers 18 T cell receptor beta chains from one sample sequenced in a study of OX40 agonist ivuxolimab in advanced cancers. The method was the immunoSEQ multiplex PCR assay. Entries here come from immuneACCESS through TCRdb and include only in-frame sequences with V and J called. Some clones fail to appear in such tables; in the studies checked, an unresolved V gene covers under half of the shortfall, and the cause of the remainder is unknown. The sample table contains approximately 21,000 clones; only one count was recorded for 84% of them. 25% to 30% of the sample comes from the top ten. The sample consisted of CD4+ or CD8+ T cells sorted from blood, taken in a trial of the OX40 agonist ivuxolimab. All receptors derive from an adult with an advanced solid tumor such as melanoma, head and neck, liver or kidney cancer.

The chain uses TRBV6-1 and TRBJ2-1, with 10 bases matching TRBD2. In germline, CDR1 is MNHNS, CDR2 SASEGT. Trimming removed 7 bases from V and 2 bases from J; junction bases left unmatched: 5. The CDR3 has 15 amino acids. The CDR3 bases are TGTGCCAGCAATCCAACTAGCGGGGCCTACAATGAGCAGTTCTTC. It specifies CASNPTSGAYNEQFF.

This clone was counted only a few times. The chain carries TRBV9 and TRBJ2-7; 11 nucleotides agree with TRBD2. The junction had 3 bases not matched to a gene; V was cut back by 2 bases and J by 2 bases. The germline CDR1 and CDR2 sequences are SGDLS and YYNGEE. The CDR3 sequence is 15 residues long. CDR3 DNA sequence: TGTGCCAGCAGCGTGGGACTAGCGGACCCCTACGAGCAGTACTTC. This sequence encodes CASSVGLADPYEQYF.

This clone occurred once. The CDR3 region is CASRYTGELFF. The CDR3 coding sequence is TGTGCCAGCCGGTACACCGGGGAGCTGTTTTTT. The V call is TRBV6-6, the J call TRBJ2-2; D gene ambiguous. The CDR3 sequence is 11 residues long. Trimming removed 8 bases at V and 3 bases at J, with 4 bases between. From germline, CDR1 is MNHNY and CDR2 SVGAGI (reference sequence).

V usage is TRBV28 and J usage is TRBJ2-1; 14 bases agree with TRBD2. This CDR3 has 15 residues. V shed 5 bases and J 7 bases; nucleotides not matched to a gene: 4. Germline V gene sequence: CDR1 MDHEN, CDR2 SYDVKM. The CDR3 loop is CASSLRTSGRNEQFF. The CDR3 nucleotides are TGTGCCAGCAGTCTCCGGACTAGCGGGAGGAATGAGCAGTTCTTC.

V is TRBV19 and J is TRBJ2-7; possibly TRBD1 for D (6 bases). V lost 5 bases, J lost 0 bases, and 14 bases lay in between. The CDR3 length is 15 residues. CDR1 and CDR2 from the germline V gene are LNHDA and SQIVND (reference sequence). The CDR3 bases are TGTGCCAGTAGTCCACACACAGGGAGCTCCTACGAGCAGTACTTC. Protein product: CASSPHTGSSYEQYF.

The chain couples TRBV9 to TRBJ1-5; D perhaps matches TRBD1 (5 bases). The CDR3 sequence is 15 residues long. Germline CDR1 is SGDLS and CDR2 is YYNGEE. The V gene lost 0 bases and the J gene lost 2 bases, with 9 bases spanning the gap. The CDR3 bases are TGTGCCAGCAGCGTAGGGGGGGGTGGCAATCAGCCCCAGCATTTT. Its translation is CASSVGGGGNQPQHF.

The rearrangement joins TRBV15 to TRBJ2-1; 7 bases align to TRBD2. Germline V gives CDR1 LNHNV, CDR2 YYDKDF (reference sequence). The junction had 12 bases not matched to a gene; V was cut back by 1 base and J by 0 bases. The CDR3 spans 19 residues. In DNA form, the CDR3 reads TGTGCCACCAGCAGAGTCCTAGCGGAAACCTTTGACTCCTACAATGAGCAGTTCTTC. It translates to CATSRVLAETFDSYNEQFF.

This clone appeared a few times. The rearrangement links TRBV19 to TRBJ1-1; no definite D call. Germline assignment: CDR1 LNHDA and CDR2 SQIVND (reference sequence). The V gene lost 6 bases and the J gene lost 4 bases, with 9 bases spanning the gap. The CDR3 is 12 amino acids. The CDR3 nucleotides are TGTGCCAGTAGAACCCTGGGCACTGAAGCTTTCTTT. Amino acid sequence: CASRTLGTEAFF.

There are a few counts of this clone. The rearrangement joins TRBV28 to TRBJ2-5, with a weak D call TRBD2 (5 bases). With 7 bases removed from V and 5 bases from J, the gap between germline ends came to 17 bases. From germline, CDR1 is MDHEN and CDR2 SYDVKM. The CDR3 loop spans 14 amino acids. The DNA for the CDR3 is TGTGCCAGCACATATAATTCTAGCATGGAGACCCAGTACTTC. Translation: CASTYNSSMETQYF.

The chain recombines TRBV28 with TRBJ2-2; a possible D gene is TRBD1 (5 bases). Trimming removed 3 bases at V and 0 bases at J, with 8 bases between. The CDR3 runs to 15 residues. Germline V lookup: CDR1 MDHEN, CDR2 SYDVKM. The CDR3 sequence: CASSLVQANTGELFF. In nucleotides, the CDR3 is TGTGCCAGCAGTTTGGTACAGGCGAACACCGGGGAGCTGTTTTTT.

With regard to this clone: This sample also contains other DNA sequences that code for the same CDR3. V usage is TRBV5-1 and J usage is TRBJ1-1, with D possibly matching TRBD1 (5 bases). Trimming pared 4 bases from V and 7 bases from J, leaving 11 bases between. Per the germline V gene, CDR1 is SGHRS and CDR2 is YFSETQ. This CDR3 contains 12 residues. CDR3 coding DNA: TGCGCCAGCAGCCCAGAAACAGGTGAAGCTTTCTTT. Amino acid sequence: CASSPETGEAFF.

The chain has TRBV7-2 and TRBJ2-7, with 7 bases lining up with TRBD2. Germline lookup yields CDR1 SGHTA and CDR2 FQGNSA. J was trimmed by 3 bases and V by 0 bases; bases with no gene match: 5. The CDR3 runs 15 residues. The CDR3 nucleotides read TGTGCCAGCAGCTTAGCGGTTAGCGGGTACTACGAGCAGTACTTC. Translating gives CASSLAVSGYYEQYF.

The CDR3 here is CASSPRLVSYEQYF. DNA of the CDR3: TGTGCCAGCAGTCCCCGACTAGTATCCTACGAGCAGTACTTC. The chain employs TRBV27 and TRBJ2-7; D possibly corresponds to TRBD2 (6 bases). Per germline, CDR1 MNHEY and CDR2 SMNVEV (reference sequence). This CDR3 has 14 residues. Trimming pared 5 bases from V and 1 base from J, leaving 12 bases between.

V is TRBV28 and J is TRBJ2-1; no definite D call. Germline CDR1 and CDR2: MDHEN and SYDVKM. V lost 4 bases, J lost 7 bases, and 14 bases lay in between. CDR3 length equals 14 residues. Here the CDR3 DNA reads TGTGCCAGCAGTTCAATAAGGAGTGAAAATGAGCAGTTCTTC. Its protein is CASSSIRSENEQFF.

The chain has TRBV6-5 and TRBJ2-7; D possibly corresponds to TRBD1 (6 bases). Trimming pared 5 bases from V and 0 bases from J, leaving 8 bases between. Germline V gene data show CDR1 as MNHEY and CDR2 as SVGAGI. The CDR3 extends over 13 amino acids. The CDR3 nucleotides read TGTGCCAGCAGTCACAGGGCCTCCTACGAGCAGTACTTC. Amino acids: CASSHRASYEQYF.

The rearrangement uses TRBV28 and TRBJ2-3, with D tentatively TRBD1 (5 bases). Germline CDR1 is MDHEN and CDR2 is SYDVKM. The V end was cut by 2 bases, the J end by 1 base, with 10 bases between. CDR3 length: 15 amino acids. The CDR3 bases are TGTGCCAGCAGTTTAAGGGGAATGGGCACAGATACGCAGTATTTT. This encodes CASSLRGMGTDTQYF.

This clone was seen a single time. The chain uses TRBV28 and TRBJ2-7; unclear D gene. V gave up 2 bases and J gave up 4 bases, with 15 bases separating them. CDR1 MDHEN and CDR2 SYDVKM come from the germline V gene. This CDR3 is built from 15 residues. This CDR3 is CASSLRGQRAYEQYF. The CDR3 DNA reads TGTGCCAGCAGTTTACGCGGCCAGAGAGCTTACGAGCAGTACTTC. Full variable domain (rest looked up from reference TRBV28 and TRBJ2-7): DVKVTQSSRYLVKRTGEKVFLECVQDMDHENMFWYRQDPGLGLRLIYFSYDVKMKEKGDIPEGYSVSREKKERFSLILESASTNQTSMYLCASSLRGQRAYEQYFGPGTRLTVT.

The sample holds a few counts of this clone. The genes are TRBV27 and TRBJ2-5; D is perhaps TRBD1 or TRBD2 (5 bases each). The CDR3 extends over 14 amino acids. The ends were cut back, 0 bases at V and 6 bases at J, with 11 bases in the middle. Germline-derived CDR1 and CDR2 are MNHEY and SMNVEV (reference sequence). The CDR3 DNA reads TGTGCCAGCAGTTTATCTAGGGGACCACAGACCCAGTACTTC. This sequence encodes CASSLSRGPQTQYF.